Listed below are T cell receptor beta chains from one sample, sequenced in a study of blood T cell repertoires in COVID-19. Profiled with immunoSEQ multiplex PCR; TCRdb holds only in-frame clones, not every one. The sample includes about 250,000 clones, over 85% of them seen just once. The sample taken for sequencing was PBMCs or T cells enriched from blood (not recorded which). These receptors all come from a woman in her 30s with acute COVID-19. Each CDR3 is given without its conserved first and last residue. The order of the fields is D gene, clone size, V gene, CDR3 protein. A D gene is named only where the DNA matches it firmly. Part of the rows lack a size; the others show once, few, many or a class for expanded clones.

>.|.|TRBV5-1
ASSLAYGPEAQY
>TRBD2|.|TRBV10-2
ASSRGGITGELF
>.|.|TRBV9
ASSGLGAITNYGYT
>TRBD2|.|TRBV30
AWNGGVKDTQY
>TRBD1|.|TRBV7-2
ASSWTGMGYSNQPQH
>.|.|TRBV6-4
ASSVTMENTEAF
>.|.|TRBV15
ATSRADRLSGNTIY
>TRBD1|few|TRBV9
ASSFRGPGNTIY
>TRBD1|.|TRBV5-1
ASSLQGARNTIY
>TRBD1|.|TRBV29-1
SVAGTGGVGTEAF
>TRBD2|.|TRBV29-1
SEITSGGTDTQY
>TRBD1|.|TRBV5-6
ASSIDRAYYEQY
>TRBD1|.|TRBV9
ASSVGRDRGRYT
>.|.|TRBV11-3
ASSQRGTSGANVLT
>.|.|TRBV2
ASSLQGNTEAF
>.|once|TRBV2
ASSDPPAEYNEQF
>TRBD1|.|TRBV6-5
ASIPTGGMGEKLF
>.|.|TRBV3-1/TRBV3-2
ASSQDRWREAF
>.|.|TRBV12-3/TRBV12-4
ASSLAGGETQY
>.|.|TRBV29-1
SGSQTGDYGYT
>.|.|TRBV15
ATSRQGYSNSPLH
>.|.|TRBV28
ASSSTTNEQY
>TRBD1|.|TRBV6-5
ASSIDRGLEQY
>TRBD1|.|TRBV27
ASSWGQRNTGELF
>.|.|TRBV7-2
ASSFRHRVVETQY
>.|.|TRBV4-2
ASSQDSYEQY
>.|.|TRBV7-2
ASSARQAVNSPLH
>TRBD2|.|TRBV5-1
ASSLGLAGTDTQY
>TRBD1|.|TRBV7-9
ASSSTGQGQPQH
>TRBD1|.|TRBV25-1
ASSNQGARETQY
>.|.|TRBV14
ASSQDWANYGYT
>TRBD1|once|TRBV2
ASSRDRGLNTEAF
>TRBD1|few|TRBV6-5
ASSSQGASGTEAF
>TRBD1|few|TRBV5-1
ASSQGQGIVYEQY
>TRBD2|.|TRBV9
ASSPYGLAARFANTGELF
>TRBD2|.|TRBV29-1
SGERGLAGSSEQF
>TRBD2|.|TRBV5-1
ASSLGGTSGYNEQF
>TRBD2|.|TRBV5-5
ASSLGRGGAPGELF
>TRBD1|.|TRBV19
ASSIVRDRANEQF
>.|.|TRBV7-9
ASSPSETQY
>.|.|TRBV7-9
ASSLPPGWAPVTEAF
>TRBD2|.|TRBV30
AWVGLAGGPNEQF
>TRBD1|.|TRBV3-1/TRBV3-2
ASSQAGQGNYGYT
>TRBD2|once|TRBV3-1/TRBV3-2
ASSQATAGGHTGELF
>TRBD1|.|TRBV5-6
ASSSTGIHEQY
>.|.|TRBV2
ASSESGNTEAF
>TRBD1|.|TRBV5-4
ASSLDGTGVYEQY
>TRBD1|once|TRBV19
ASSDRQGMKTQY
>.|.|TRBV19
ASSIQKYSNQPQH